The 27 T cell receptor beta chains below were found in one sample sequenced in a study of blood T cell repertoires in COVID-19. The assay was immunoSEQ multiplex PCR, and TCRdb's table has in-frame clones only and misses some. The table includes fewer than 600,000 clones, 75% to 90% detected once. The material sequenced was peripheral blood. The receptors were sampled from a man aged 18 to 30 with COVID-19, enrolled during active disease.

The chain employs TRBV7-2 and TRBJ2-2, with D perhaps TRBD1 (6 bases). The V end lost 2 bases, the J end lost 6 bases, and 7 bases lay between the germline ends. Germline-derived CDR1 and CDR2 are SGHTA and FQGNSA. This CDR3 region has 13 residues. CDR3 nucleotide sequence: TGTGCCAGCAGCTTATGGGGGCCCGGGGAGCTGTTTTTT. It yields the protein CASSLWGPGELFF. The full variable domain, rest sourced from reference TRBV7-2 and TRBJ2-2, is GAGVSQSPSNKVTEKGKDVELRCDPISGHTALYWYRQSLGQGLEFLIYFQGNSAPDKSGLPSDRFSAERTGGSVSTLTIQRTQQEDSAVYLCASSLWGPGELFFGEGSRLTVL.

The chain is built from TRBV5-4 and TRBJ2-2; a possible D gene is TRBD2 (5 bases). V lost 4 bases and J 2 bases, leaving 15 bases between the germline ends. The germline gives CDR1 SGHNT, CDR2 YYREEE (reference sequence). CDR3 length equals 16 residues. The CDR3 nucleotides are TGTGCCAGCAGCGCCAGGCTAGCAGTTAACACCGGGGAGCTGTTTTTT. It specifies CASSARLAVNTGELFF.

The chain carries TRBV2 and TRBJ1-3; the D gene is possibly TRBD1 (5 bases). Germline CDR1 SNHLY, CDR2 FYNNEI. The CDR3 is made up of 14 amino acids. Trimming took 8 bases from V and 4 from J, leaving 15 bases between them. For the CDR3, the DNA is TGTGCCAGCGGCTGGGGGGGATCCGGAAACACCATATATTTT. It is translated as CASGWGGSGNTIYF.

In DNA, the CDR3 is TGTGCCAGCAGGGGGACAGGGGGAGACTATGGCTACACCTTC. Protein sequence: CASRGTGGDYGYTF. This sequence joins TRBV27 and TRBJ1-2, with TRBD1 matching 11 bases. Germline lookup yields CDR1 MNHEY and CDR2 SMNVEV (reference sequence). CDR3 size: 14 residues. J was trimmed by 3 bases and V by 6 bases; bases with no gene match: 3.

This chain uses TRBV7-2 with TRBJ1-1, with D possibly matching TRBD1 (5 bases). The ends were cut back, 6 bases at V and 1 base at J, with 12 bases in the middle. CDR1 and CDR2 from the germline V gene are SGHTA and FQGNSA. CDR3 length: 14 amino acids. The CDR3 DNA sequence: TGTGCCAGCAGTTTAACAGGCAAGAACACTGAAGCTTTCTTT. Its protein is CASSLTGKNTEAFF.

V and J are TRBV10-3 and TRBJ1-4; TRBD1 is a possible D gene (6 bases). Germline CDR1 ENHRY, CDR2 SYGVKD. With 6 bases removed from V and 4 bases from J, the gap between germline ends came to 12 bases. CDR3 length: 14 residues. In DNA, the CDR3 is TGTGCCATCAGCGGACAGACCGATAATGAAAAACTGTTTTTT. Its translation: CAISGQTDNEKLFF.

Here the CDR3 reads CASSLAGVAYNEQFF. DNA for the CDR3: TGTGCCAGCAGTTTAGCGGGAGTGGCCTACAATGAGCAGTTCTTC. The chain has TRBV2 and TRBJ2-1, with 9 bases lining up with TRBD2. The CDR3 is 15 amino acids. The trim removed 5 bases at V and 2 bases at J, leaving 4 bases unmatched. Germline loops: CDR1 SNHLY, CDR2 FYNNEI. The full variable domain, with the rest looked up from reference TRBV2 and TRBJ2-1, is EPEVTQTPSHQVTQMGQEVILRCVPISNHLYFYWYRQILGQKVEFLVSFYNNEISEKSEIFDDQFSVERPDGSNFTLKIRSTKLEDSAMYFCASSLAGVAYNEQFFGPGTRLTVL.

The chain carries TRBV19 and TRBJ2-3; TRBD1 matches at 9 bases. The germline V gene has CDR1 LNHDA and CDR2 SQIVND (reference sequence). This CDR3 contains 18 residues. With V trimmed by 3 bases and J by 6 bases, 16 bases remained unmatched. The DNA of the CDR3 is TGTGCCAGTAGTATCCTCTGGGCGGGACAGGGTTTTTTTGATACGCAGTATTTT. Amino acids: CASSILWAGQGFFDTQYF.

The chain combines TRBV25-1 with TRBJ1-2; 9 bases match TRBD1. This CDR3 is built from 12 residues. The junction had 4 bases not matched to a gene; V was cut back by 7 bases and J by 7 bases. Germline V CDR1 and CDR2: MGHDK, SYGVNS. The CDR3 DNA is TGTGCCAGCACTCGACAGGGGGGTGGCTACACCTTC. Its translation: CASTRQGGGYTF.

The CDR3 DNA reads as TGTGCCAGCAGCCGGGACAGGGGAGTAGAGACCCAGTACTTC. It specifies CASSRDRGVETQYF. The chain employs TRBV3-1 (or the pseudogene TRBV3-2) and TRBJ2-5, with TRBD1 matching 10 bases. Germline lookup yields CDR1 LGHDT and CDR2 YNNKEL (reference sequence). The ends lost 4 bases at V and 4 bases at J; junction bases unmatched: 3. The CDR3 contains 14 residues.

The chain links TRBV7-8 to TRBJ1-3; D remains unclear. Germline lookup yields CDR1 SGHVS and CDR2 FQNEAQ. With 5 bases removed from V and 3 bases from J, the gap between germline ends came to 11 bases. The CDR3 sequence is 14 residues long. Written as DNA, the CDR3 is TGTGCCAGCAGCCCTAGCACCCTTGGAAACACCATATATTTT. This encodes CASSPSTLGNTIYF.

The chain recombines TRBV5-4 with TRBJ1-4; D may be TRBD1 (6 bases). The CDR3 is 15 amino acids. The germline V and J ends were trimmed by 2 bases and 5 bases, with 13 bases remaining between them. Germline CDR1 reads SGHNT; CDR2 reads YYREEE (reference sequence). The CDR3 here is CASSFREGQNEKLFF. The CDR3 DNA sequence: TGTGCCAGCAGCTTCCGGGAAGGACAGAATGAAAAACTGTTTTTT.

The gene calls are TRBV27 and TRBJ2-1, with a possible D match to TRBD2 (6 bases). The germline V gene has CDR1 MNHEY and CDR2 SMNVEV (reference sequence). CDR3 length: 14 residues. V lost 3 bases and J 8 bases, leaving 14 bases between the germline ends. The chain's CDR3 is CASSFAGSGYEQFF. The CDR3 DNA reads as TGTGCCAGCAGTTTCGCCGGGAGTGGATATGAGCAGTTCTTC.

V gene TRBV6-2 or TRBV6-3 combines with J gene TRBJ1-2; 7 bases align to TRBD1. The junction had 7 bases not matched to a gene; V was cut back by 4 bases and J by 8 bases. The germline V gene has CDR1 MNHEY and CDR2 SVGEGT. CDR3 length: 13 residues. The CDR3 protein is CASSFTGAMGYTF. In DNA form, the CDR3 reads TGTGCCAGCAGTTTTACAGGGGCGATGGGCTACACCTTC.

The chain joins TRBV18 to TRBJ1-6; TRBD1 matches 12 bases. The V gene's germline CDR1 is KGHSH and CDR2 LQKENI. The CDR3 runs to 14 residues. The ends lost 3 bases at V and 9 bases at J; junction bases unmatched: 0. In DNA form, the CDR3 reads TGTGCCAGCTCACCGGGACAGGGGGCTTCACCCCTCCACTTT. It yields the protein CASSPGQGASPLHF.

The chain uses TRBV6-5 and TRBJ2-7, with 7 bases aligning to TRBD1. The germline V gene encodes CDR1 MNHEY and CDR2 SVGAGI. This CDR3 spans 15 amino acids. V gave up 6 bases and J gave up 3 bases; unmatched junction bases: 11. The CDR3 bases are TGTGCCAGCAGCCCCGGGGCAGGGGGTGACTACGAGCAGTACTTC. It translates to CASSPGAGGDYEQYF.

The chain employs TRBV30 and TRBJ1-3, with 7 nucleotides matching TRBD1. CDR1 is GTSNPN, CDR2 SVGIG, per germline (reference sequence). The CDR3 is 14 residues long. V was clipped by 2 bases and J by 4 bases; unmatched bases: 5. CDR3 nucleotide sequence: TGTGCCTGGAGTAGGGGGCAGGGGGGAAACACCATATATTTT. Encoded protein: CAWSRGQGGNTIYF.

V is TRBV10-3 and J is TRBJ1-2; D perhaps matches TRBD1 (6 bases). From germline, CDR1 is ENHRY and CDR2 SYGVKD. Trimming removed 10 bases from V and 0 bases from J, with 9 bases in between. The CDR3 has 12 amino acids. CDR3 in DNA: TGTGCCACACAGGGAACTAACTATGGCTACACCTTC. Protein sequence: CATQGTNYGYTF.

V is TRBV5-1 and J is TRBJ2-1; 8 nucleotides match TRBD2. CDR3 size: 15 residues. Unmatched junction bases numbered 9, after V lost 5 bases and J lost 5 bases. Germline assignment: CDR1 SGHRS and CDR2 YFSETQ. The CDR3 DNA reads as TGCGCCAGCAGTTTACGACCGGGAGGGCACAATGAGCAGTTCTTC. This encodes CASSLRPGGHNEQFF. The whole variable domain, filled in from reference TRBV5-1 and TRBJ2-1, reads KAGVTQTPRYLIKTRGQQVTLSCSPISGHRSVSWYQQTPGQGLQFLFEYFSETQRNKGNFPGRFSGRQFSNSRSEMNVSTLELGDSALYLCASSLRPGGHNEQFFGPGTRLTVL.

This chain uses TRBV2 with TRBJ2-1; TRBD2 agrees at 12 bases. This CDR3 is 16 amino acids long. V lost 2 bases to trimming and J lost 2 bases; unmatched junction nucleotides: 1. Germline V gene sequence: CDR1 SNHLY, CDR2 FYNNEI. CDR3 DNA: TGTGCCAGCAGTGAACTAGCGGGGGGGCCCTACAATGAGCAGTTCTTC. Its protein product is CASSELAGGPYNEQFF.

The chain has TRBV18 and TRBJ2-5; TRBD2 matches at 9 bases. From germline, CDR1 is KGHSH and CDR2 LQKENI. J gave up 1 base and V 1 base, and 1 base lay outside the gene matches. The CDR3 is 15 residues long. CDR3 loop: CASSPQGLAQETQYF. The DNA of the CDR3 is TGTGCCAGCTCACCACAGGGACTAGCCCAAGAGACCCAGTACTTC.

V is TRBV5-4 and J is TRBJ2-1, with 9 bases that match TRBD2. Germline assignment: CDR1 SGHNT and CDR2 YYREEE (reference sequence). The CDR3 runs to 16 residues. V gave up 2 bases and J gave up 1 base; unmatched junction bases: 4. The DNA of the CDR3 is TGTGCCAGCAGCTTAATGACTAGCGGATCCTACAATGAGCAGTTCTTC. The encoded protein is CASSLMTSGSYNEQFF.

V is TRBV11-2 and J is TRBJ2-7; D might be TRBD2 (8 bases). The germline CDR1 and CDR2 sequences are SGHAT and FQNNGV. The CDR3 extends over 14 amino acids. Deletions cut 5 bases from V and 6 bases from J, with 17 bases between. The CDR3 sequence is CASSPGGTRREQYF. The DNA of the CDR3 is TGTGCCAGCAGCCCAGGGGGGACTAGACGCGAGCAGTACTTC.

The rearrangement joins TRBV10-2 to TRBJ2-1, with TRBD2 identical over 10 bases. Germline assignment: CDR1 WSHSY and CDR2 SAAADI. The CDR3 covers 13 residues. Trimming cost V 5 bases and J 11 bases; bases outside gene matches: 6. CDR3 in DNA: TGCGCCAGCAGTCCTCGGACTAGCGGAAAGCAGTTCTTC. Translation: CASSPRTSGKQFF.

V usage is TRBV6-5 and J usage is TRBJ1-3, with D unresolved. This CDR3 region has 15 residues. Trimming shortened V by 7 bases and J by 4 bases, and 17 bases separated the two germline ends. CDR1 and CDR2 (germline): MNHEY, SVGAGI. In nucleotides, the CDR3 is TGTGCCAGCACCCCCGTCTCGGCGGCCGGAAACACCATATATTTT. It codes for CASTPVSAAGNTIYF.

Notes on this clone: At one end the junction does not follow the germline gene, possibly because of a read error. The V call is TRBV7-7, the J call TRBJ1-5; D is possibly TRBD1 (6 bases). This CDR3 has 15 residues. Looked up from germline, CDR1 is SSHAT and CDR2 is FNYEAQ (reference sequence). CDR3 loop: CASRTGGGVHQPQHF. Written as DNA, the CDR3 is TGTGCTAGCAGAACCGGCGGGGGCGTCCATCAGCCCCAGCATTTT.

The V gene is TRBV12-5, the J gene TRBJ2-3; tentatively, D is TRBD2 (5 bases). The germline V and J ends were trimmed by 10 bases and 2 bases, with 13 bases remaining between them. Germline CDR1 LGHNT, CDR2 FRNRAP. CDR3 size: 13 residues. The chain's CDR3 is CATLLGNTDTQYF. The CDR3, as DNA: TGTGCTACCCTACTAGGGAACACAGATACGCAGTATTTT.